This TCR beta chain comes out of a study of T cell responses to AZD1222 COVID-19 vaccine. TCRdb keeps only in-frame clones here, not all; method: immunoSEQ multiplex PCR. The sample includes about 160,000 clones, 75% to 95% of them seen just once. As regards this clone: Its target is unknown.

Germline CDR1 SGHVS, CDR2 FQNEAQ. The ends were cut back, 1 base at V and 7 bases at J, with 19 bases in the middle. The CDR3 covers 16 residues. General study results and limits: Recipients of AZD1222 seropositive at baseline numbered only 5 or 6. Repertoire samples came only from after the peak T cell response. Nearly half of spike-specific TCRs reportedly target variant regions that are unmutated in the B.1.351 and B.1.1.7 variants. The CD4 TCRs associated with vaccination extended across spike and predominated at 160-218 and 743-854.

Sequences were derived from peripheral blood, sampled on day 0 of AZD1222 vaccination. The rearrangement uses TRBV7-8 and TRBJ1-2; maybe TRBD1 (5 bases). This TCR was recovered from an adult in good health. The DNA of the CDR3 is TGTGCCAGCAGCTTAGACGGAGGGGTCGCTACGGGTGGCTACACCTTC. This gives the protein CASSLDGGVATGGYTF.